Sequencing of this T cell receptor beta chain was carried out in a study of tumor and adjacent non-tumor tissue in lung cancer. Study-level points and caveats: Tumor repertoires had a smaller top 100 clone share than normal lung.

On this clonotype: What it binds is not known. The junction departs from the called germline gene at one end, perhaps through a read error.

CDR3 length equals 14 residues. Germline V lookup: CDR1 MNHNY, CDR2 SVGAGI (reference sequence). TCRbeta libraries were built with three rounds of nested PCR, modified from ARM-PCR. TCRdb re-derived calls from the multiplex PCR reads in MiXCR, one entry per CDR3 protein. The sample includes some 70,000 distinct CDR3 sequences, 55% to 70% of them seen just once. This sample's RNA came from whole unsorted tissue. More than 3 cm separated this lung sample from the edge of the tumor. Chemotherapy-naive patients with new lung cancer underwent thoracic surgery in China, August–November 2014. This sequence was found in a woman between 45 and 65 years old with non-small cell lung cancer. The rearrangement uses TRBV6-6 and TRBJ2-7; D remains ambiguous. Sample: distant non-tumor lung tissue. The CDR3 reads CASRPPRTNNEQYF. Here the CDR3 DNA reads TGTGCTAGCAGACCCCCCAGGACGAACAACGAGCAGTATTTC.